This T cell receptor (beta chain) stems from a study of blood T cell repertoires in COVID-19. Turning to the study itself: Samples came from the United States, Italy and Spain, spanning acute and convalescent COVID-19. PBMCs, B-cell-depleted T cells, or T cells were the source of the cDNA or gDNA that made up the material.

Per the original methods: Scientists estimated how many nucleated cells there were by amplifying reference gene primers. The data were produced by immunoSEQ multiplex PCR, yet TCRdb's version contains in-frame clones alone and is incomplete. The DNA was the basis for D and trimming; V, J and clone size are from that table. The table lists 200,000 to 250,000 clones, almost 90% of them singletons, with less than 3.5% in the top ten. The specimen sequenced was peripheral blood. The clonotype comes from a woman between 55 and 75 years old with acute or convalescent COVID-19.

CDR3 in DNA: TGTGCCAGTAGTTCACGGACAGGTTGGACTGAAGCTTTCTTT. This gives the protein CASSSRTGWTEAFF. The chain combines TRBV19 with TRBJ1-1; 7 bases map to TRBD1. This CDR3 region has 14 residues. Per germline, CDR1 LNHDA and CDR2 SQIVND (reference sequence). V lost 5 bases and J lost 5; bases outside the gene matches: 8. The whole variable domain, filled in from reference TRBV19 and TRBJ1-1, reads DGGITQSPKYLFRKEGQNVTLSCEQNLNHDAMYWYRQDPGQGLRLIYYSQIVNDFQKGDIAEGYSVSREKKESFPLTVTSAQKNPTAFYLCASSSRTGWTEAFFGQGTRLTVV.